This TCR beta chain was retrieved from a study of blood T cell repertoires in COVID-19. Generated by immunoSEQ multiplex PCR, the TCRdb table keeps only in-frame clones and is missing some. The table has around 70,000 clones, about 80% seen once. A word on this clone: The sample carries other DNA sequences with the same CDR3.

V lost 2 bases and J lost 2, with 7 bases in between. Looked up from germline, CDR1 is MDHEN and CDR2 is SYDVKM. The CDR3 covers 13 residues. The chain employs TRBV28 and TRBJ2-7; TRBD1 might be the D (6 bases). The TCR was taken from a human donor in a cohort sampled during active COVID-19. Sequenced sample: peripheral blood. The DNA of the CDR3 is TGTGCCAGCAGTTTAGCAGGGGCCTACGAGCAGTACTTC. It encodes CASSLAGAYEQYF.